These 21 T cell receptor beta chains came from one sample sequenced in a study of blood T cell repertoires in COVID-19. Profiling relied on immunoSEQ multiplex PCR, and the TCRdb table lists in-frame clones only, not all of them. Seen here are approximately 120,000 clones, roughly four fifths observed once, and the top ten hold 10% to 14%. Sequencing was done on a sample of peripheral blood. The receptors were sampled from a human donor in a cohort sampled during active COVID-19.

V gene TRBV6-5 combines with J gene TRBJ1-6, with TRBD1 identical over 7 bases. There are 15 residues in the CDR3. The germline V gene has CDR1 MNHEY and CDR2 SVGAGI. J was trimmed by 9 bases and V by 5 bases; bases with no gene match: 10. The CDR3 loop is CASSPATGFGSPLHF. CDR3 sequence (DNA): TGTGCCAGCAGTCCAGCGACAGGGTTCGGTTCACCCCTCCACTTT.

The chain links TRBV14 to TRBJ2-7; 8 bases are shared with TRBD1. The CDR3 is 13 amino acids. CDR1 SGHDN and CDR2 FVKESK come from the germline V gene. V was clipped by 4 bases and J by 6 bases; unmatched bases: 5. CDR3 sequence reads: CASSLRQGTEQYF. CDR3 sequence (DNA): TGTGCCAGCAGCCTCCGACAGGGGACCGAGCAGTACTTC.

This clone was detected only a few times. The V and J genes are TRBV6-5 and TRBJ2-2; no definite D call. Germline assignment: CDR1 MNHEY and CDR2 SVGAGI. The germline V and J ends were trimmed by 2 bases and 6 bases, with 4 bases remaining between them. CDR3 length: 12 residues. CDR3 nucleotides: TGTGCCAGCAGTTACCTCCCCGGGGAGCTGTTTTTT. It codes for CASSYLPGELFF.

For the CDR3, the DNA is TGTGCCAGCAGTCGCCACCTAAACTCGAACCCACCCGCCAAAAACATTCAGTACTTC. Translation: CASSRHLNSNPPAKNIQYF. V and J are TRBV6-6 and TRBJ2-4; D is unclear. In germline, CDR1 is MNHNY, CDR2 SVGAGI (reference sequence). This CDR3 is built from 19 residues. With 5 bases removed from V and 1 base from J, the gap between germline ends came to 24 bases.

In nucleotides, the CDR3 is TGTGCCAGCAGTTTGGGAGACTACGAGCAGTACTTC. This encodes CASSLGDYEQYF. The chain employs TRBV28 and TRBJ2-7, with D tentatively TRBD2 (5 bases). Germline lookup yields CDR1 MDHEN and CDR2 SYDVKM. Trimming stripped 3 bases from V and 3 bases from J, with 6 bases between. This CDR3 spans 12 amino acids.

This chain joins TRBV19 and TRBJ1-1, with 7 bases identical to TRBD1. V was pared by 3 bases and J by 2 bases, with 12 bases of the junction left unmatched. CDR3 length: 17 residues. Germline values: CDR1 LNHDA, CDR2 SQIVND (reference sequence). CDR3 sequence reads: CASSIASGAGGNTEAFF. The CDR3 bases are TGTGCCAGTAGTATTGCGTCGGGAGCAGGGGGAAACACTGAAGCTTTCTTT.

CDR3 sequence reads: CASSLGASGGEETQYF. CDR3 sequence (DNA): TGTGCCAGCAGCTTAGGGGCTAGCGGGGGGGAAGAGACCCAGTACTTC. The genes are TRBV11-2 and TRBJ2-5; 12 bases map to TRBD2. The germline V gene has CDR1 SGHAT and CDR2 FQNNGV. J lost 3 bases, V lost 1 base, and 3 bases had no gene match. This CDR3 has 16 residues.

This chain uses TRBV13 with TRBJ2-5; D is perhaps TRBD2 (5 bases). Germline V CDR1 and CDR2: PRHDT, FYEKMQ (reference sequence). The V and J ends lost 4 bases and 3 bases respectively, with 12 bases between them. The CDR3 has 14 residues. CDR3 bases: TGTGCCAGCAGCTCCCAGCCCGGGAAAGAGACCCAGTACTTC. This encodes CASSSQPGKETQYF. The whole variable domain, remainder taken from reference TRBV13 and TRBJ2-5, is AAGVIQSPRHLIKEKRETATLKCYPIPRHDTVYWYQQGPGQDPQFLISFYEKMQSDKGSIPDRFSAQQFSDYHSELNMSSLELGDSALYFCASSSQPGKETQYFGPGTRLLVL.

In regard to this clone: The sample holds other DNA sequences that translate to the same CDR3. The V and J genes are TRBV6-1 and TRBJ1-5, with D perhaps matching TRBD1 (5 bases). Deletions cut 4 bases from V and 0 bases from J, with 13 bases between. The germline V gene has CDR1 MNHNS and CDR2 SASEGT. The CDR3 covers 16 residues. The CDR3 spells CASSANRGSSNQPQHF. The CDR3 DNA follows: TGTGCCAGCAGTGCCAACCGGGGGAGTAGCAATCAGCCCCAGCATTTT.

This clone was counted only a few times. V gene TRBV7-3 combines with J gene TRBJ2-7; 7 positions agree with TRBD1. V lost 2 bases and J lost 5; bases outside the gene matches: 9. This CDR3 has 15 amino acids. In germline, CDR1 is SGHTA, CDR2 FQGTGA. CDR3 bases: TGTGCCAGCAGCTTATTACAGGGGCCTCTCAACGAGCAGTACTTC. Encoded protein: CASSLLQGPLNEQYF.

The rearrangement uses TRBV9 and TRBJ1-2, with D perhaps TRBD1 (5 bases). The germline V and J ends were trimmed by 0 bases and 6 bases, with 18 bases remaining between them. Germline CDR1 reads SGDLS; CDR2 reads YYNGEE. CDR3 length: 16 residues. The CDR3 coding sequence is TGTGCCAGCAGCGTAGGTCCCAGGGTCAACCTTGATGGCTACACCTTC. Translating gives CASSVGPRVNLDGYTF.

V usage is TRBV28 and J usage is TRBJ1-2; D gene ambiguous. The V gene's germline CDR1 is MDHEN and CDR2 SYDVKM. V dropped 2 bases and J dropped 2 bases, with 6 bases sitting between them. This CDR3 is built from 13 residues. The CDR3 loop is CASSLRGNYGYTF. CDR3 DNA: TGTGCCAGCAGTTTAAGAGGGAACTATGGCTACACCTTC.

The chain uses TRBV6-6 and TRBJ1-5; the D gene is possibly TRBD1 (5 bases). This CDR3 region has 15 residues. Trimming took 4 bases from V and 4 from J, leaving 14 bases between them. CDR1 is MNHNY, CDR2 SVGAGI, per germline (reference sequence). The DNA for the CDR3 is TGTGCCAGCAGTTTAGCCGCAGGGTCGAATCAGCCCCAGCATTTT. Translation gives CASSLAAGSNQPQHF.

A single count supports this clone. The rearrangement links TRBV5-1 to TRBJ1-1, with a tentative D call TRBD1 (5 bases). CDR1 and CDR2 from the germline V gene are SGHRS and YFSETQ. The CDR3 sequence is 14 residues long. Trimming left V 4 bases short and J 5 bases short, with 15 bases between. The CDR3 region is CASSIQVGETEAFF. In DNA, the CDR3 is TGCGCCAGCAGCATACAGGTTGGAGAAACTGAAGCTTTCTTT.

The CDR3 sequence: CASSLVRGGVNEQFF. CDR3 DNA: TGTGCCAGCAGCTTAGTCCGGGGGGGCGTAAATGAGCAGTTCTTC. The rearrangement joins TRBV11-2 to TRBJ2-1, with 8 bases identical to TRBD2. Per germline, CDR1 SGHAT and CDR2 FQNNGV. Unmatched junction bases numbered 6, after V lost 1 base and J lost 7 bases. The CDR3 has 15 residues.

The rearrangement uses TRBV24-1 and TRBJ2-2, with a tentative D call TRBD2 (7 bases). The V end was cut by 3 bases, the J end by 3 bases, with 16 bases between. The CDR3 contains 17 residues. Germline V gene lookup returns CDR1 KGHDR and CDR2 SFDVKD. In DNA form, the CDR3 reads TGTGCCACCAGTGATAGGGGGGGCAGGGCGGACACCGGGGAGCTGTTTTTT. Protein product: CATSDRGGRADTGELFF.

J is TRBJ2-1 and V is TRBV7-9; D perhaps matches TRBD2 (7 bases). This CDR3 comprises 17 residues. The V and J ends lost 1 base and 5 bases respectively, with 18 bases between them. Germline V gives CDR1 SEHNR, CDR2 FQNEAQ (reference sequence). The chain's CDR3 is CASSLVLAGGPNNEQFF. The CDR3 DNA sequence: TGTGCCAGCAGCTTAGTCTTGGCCGGGGGGCCCAACAATGAGCAGTTCTTC.

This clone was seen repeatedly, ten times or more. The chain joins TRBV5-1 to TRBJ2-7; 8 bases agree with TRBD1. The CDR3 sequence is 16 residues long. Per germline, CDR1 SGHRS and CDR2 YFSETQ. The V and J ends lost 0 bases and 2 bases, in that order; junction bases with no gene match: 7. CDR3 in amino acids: CASSLGDRGLAYEQYF. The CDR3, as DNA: TGCGCCAGCAGCTTGGGCGACAGGGGTCTTGCCTACGAGCAGTACTTC.

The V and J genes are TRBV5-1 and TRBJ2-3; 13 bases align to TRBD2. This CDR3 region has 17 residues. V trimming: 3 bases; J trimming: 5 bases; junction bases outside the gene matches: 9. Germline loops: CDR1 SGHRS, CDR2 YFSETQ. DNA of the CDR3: TGCGCCAGCAGCTCAGCTCCGACTAGCGGGGGGAGAGATACGCAGTATTTT. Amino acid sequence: CASSSAPTSGGRDTQYF.

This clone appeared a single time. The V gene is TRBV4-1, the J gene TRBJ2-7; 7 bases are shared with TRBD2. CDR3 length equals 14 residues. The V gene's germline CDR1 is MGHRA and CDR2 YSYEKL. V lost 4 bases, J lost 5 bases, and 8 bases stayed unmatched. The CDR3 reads CASSPWAGEDEQYF. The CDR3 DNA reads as TGCGCCAGCAGCCCTTGGGCGGGGGAGGACGAGCAGTACTTC.

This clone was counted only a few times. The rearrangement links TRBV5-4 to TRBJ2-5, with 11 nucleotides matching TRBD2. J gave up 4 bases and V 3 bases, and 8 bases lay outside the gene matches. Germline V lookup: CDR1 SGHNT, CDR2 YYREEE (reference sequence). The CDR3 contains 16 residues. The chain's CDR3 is CASSSGSGGARETQYF. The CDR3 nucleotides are TGTGCCAGCAGCTCCGGTAGCGGGGGGGCTCGAGAGACCCAGTACTTC. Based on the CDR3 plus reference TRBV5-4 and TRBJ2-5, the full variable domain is ETGVTQSPTHLIKTRGQQVTLRCSSQSGHNTVSWYQQALGQGPQFIFQYYREEENGRGNFPPRFSGLQFPNYSSELNVNALELDDSALYLCASSSGSGGARETQYFGPGTRLLVL.